Reported below is one T cell receptor (beta chain). J gave up 1 base and V 4 bases, and 6 bases lay outside the gene matches. Germline CDR1 ENHRY, CDR2 SYGVKD. This CDR3 has 15 residues. This entry is derived from a study of cytomegalovirus exposure and HLA in healthy donors. Researchers ran the PCR with 60 Vbeta and 13 Jbeta primers. Clones were read by immunoSEQ multiplex PCR, and TCRdb kept only the in-frame ones, dropping some. The sample gives roughly 150,000 clones, more than 75% of which show up once; roughly 14% is in the top ten. This chain joins TRBV10-3 and TRBJ1-1; 7 bases are a match to TRBD1. Sequenced sample: PBMCs. This receptor was identified in a middle-aged woman in good health and CMV-seronegative. The CDR3 reads CAISAGGTGNTEAFF. CDR3 DNA sequence: TGTGCCATCAGTGCAGGGGGGACGGGGAACACTGAAGCTTTCTTT.